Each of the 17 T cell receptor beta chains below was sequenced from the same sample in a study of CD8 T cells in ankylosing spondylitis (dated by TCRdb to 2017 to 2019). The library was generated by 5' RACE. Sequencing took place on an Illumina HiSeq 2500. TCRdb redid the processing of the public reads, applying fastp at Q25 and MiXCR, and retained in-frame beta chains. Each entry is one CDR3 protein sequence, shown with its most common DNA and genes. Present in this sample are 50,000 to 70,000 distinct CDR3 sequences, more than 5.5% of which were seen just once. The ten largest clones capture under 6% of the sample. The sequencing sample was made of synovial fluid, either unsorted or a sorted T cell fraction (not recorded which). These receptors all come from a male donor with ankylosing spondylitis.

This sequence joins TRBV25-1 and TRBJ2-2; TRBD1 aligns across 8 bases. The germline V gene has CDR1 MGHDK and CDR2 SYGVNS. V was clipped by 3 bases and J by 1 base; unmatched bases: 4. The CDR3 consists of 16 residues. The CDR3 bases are TGTGCCAGCAGTGATTTTGGACAGGGGAACACCGGGGAGCTGTTTTTT. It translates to CASSDFGQGNTGELFF.

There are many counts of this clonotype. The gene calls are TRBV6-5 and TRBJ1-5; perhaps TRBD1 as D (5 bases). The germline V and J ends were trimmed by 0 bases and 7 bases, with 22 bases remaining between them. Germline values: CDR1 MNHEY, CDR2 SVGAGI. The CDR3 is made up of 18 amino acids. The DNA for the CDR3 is TGTGCCAGCAGTTACTCGATGAGGCAGGGCGAGGTTGGACAGCCCCAGCATTTT. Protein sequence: CASSYSMRQGEVGQPQHF.

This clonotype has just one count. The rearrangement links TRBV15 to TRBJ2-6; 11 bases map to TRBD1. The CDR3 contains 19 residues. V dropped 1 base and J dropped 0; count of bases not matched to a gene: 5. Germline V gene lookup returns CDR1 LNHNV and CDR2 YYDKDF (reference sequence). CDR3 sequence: CATSRGRGTGGSGANVLTF. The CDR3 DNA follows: TGTGCCACCAGCAGAGGAAGGGGGACAGGGGGCTCTGGGGCCAACGTCCTGACTTTC.

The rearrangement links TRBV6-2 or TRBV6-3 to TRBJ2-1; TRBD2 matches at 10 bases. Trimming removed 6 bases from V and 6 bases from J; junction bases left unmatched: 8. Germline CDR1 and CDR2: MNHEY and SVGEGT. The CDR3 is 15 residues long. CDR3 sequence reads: CASRRTSGYPNEQFF. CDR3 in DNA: TGTGCCAGCAGAAGGACTAGCGGATACCCCAATGAGCAGTTCTTC.

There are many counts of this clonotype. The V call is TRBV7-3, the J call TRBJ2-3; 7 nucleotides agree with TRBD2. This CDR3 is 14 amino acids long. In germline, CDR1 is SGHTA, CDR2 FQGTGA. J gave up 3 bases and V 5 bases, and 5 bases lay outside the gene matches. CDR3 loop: CASSLGTTTDTQYF. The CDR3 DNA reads TGTGCCAGCAGCCTCGGGACTACTACAGATACGCAGTATTTT.

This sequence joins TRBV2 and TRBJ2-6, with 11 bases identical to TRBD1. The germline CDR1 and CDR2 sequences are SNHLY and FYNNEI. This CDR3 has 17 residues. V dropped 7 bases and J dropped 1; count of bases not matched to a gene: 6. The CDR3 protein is CASTRGQGASGANVLTF. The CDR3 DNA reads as TGTGCCAGCACGCGTGGACAGGGGGCTTCTGGGGCCAACGTCCTGACTTTC.

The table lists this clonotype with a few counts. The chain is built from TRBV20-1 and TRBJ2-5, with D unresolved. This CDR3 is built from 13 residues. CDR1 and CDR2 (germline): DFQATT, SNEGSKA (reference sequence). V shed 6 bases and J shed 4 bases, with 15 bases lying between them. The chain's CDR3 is CSAPDVLPETQYF. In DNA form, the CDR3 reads TGCAGTGCGCCTGACGTCCTCCCAGAGACCCAGTACTTC.

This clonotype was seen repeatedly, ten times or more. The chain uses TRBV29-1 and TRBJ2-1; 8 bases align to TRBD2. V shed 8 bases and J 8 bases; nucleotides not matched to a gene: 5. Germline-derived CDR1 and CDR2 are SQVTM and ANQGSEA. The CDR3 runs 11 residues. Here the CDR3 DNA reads TGCAGCAACTCAGCGGGAGATGAGCAGTTCTTC. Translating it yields CSNSAGDEQFF.

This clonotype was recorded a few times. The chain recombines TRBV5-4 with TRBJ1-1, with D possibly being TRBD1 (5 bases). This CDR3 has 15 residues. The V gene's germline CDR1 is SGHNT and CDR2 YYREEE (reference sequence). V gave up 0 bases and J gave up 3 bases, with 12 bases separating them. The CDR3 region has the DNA TGTGCCAGCAGCTTGGGGGACTTAGGGGACACTGAAGCTTTCTTT. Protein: CASSLGDLGDTEAFF.

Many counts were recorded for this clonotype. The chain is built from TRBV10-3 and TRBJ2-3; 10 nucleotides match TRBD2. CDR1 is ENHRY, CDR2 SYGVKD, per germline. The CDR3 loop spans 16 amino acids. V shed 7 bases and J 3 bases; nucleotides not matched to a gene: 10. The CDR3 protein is CAITVEGTSATDTQYF. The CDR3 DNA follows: TGTGCCATCACCGTGGAGGGGACTAGCGCTACAGATACGCAGTATTTT.

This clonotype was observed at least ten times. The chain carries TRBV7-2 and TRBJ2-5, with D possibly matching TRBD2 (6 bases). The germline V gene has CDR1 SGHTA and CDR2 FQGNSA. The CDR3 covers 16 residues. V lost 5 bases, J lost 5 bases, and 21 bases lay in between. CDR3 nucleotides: TGTGCCAGCAGCATGGTCGCGGGGACTTTGGGGGAGACCCAGTACTTC. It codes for CASSMVAGTLGETQYF.

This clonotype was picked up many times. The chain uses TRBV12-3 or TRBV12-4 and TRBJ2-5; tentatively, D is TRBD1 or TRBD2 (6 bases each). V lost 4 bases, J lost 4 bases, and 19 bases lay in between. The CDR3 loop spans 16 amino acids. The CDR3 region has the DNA TGTGCCAGCAGTTCCCCAGGAGGGGGGCGGTTAGAGACCCAGTACTTC. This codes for CASSSPGGGRLETQYF.

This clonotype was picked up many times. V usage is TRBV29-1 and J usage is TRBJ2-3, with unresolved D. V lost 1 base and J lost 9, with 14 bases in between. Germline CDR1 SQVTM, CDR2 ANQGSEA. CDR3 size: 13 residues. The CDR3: CSVEVLGPATQYF. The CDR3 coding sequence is TGCAGCGTTGAAGTCCTTGGTCCTGCAACGCAGTATTTT.

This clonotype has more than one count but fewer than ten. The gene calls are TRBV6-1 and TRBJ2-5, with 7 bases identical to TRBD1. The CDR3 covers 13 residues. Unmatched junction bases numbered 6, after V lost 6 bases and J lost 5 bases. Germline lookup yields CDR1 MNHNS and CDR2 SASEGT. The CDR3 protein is CASRRTGVETQYF. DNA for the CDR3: TGTGCCAGCAGACGCACAGGGGTGGAGACCCAGTACTTC.

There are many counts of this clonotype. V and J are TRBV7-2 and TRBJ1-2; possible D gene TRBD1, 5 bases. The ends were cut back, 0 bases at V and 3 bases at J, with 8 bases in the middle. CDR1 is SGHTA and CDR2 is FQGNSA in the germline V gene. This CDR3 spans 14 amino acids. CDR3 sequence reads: CASSLAGRDYGYTF. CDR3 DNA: TGTGCCAGCAGCTTAGCTGGCAGGGACTATGGCTACACCTTC.

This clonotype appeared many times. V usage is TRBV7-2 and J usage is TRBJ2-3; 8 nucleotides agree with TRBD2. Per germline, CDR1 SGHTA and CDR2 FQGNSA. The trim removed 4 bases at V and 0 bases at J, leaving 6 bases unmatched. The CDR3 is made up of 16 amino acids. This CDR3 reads CASSSIAGLSTDTQYF. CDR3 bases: TGTGCCAGCAGCTCGATAGCGGGGCTCAGCACAGATACGCAGTATTTT.

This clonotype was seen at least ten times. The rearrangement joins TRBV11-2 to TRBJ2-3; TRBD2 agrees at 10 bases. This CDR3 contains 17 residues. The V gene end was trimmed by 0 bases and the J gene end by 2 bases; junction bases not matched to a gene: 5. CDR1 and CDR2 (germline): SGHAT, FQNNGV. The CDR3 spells CASSLDLLAGTTDTQYF. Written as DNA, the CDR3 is TGTGCCAGCAGCTTAGATCTACTAGCGGGAACCACAGATACGCAGTATTTT.